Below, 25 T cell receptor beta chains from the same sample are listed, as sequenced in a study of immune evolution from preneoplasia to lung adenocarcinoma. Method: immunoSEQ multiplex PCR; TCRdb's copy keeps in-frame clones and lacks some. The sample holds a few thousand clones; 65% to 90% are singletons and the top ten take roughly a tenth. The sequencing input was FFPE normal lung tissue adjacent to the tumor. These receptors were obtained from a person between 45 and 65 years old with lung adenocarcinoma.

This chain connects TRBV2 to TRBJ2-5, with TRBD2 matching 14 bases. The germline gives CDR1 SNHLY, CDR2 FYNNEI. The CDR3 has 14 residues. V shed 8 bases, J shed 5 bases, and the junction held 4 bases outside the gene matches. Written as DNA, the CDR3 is TGTGCCAGCGGGACTAGCGGGAGTGGGGAGACCCAGTACTTC. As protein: CASGTSGSGETQYF. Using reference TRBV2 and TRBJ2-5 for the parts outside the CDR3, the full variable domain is EPEVTQTPSHQVTQMGQEVILRCVPISNHLYFYWYRQILGQKVEFLVSFYNNEISEKSEIFDDQFSVERPDGSNFTLKIRSTKLEDSAMYFCASGTSGSGETQYFGPGTRLLVL.

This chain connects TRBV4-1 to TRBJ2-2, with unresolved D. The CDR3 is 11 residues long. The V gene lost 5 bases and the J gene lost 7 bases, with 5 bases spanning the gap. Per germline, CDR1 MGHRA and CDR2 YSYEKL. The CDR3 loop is CASSSGGELFF. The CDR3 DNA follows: TGCGCCAGCAGCTCCGGCGGGGAGCTGTTTTTT.

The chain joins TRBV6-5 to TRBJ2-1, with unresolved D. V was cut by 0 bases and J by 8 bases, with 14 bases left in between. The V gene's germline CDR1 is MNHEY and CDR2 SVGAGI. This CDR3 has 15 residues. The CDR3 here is CASSYSRRRYYEQFF. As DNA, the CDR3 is TGTGCCAGCAGTTACTCGAGAAGACGCTATTATGAGCAGTTCTTC.

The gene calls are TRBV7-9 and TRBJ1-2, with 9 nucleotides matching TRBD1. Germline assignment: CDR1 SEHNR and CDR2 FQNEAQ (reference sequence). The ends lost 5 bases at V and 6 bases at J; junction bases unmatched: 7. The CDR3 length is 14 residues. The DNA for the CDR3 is TGTGCCAGCAGCAACCGACAGGGGGAAGATGGCTACACCTTC. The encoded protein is CASSNRQGEDGYTF.

CDR3 bases: TGCGCCAGCAGCTTGAGTTGGGAGGGCAACGAGCAGTACTTC. It codes for CASSLSWEGNEQYF. V is TRBV5-1 and J is TRBJ2-7, with 7 bases aligning to TRBD2. CDR1 and CDR2 (germline): SGHRS, YFSETQ. This CDR3 has 14 amino acids. Trimming cost V 1 base and J 5 bases; bases outside gene matches: 6.

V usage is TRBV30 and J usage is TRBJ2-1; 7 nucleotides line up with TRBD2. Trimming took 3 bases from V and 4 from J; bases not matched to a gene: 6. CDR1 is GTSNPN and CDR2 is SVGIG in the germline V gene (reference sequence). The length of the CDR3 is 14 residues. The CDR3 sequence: CAWRGSGTYNEQFF. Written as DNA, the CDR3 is TGTGCCTGGAGGGGAAGCGGGACTTACAATGAGCAGTTCTTC.

The CDR3, as DNA: TGTGCCAGCAGCTTGGTTACAGGGGGCCAAGAGACCCAGTACTTC. It encodes CASSLVTGGQETQYF. V usage is TRBV5-6 and J usage is TRBJ2-5; TRBD1 matches at 8 bases. This CDR3 region has 15 residues. V was clipped by 0 bases and J by 1 base; unmatched bases: 2. The germline V gene encodes CDR1 SGHDT and CDR2 YYEEEE.

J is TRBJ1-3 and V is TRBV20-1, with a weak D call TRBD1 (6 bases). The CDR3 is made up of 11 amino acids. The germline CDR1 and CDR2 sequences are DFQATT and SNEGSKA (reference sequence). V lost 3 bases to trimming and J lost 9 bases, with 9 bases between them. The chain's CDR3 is CSASLQGTIYF. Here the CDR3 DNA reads TGCAGTGCTAGCCTACAGGGCACCATATATTTT.

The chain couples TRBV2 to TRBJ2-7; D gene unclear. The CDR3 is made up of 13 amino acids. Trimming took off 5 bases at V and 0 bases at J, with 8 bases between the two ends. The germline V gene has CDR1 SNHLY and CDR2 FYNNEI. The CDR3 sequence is CASSPSASYEQYF. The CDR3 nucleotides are TGTGCCAGCAGTCCATCAGCCTCCTACGAGCAGTACTTC.

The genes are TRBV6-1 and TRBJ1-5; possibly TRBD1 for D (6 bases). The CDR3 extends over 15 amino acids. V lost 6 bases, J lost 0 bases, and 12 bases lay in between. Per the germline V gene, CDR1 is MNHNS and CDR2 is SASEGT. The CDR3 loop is CASRPGAYSNQPQHF. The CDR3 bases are TGTGCCAGCAGACCAGGGGCCTATAGCAATCAGCCCCAGCATTTT.

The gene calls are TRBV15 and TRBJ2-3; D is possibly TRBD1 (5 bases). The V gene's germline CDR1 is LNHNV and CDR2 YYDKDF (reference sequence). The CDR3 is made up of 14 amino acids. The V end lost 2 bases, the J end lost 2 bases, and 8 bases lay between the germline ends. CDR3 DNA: TGTGCCACCAGCAGAAGGGGCGTCACAGATACGCAGTATTTT. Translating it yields CATSRRGVTDTQYF.

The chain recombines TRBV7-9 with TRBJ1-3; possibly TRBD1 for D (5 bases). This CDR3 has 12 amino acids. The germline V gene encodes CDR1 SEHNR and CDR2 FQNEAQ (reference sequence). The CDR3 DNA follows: TGTGCTAGTGAGGGGACTGGAAACACCATATATTTT. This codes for CASEGTGNTIYF.

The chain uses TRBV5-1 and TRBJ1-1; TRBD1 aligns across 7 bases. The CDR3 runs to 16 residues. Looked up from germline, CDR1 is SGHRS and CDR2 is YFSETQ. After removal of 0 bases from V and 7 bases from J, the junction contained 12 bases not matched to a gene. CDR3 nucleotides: TGCGCCAGCAGCTTGGGGCGATCGGGAGGGGGCCGTGAAGCTTTCTTT. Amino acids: CASSLGRSGGGREAFF.

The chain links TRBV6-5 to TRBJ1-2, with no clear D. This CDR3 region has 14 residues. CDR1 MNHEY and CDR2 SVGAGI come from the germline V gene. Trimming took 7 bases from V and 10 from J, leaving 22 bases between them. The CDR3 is CASKKTQSIWNYTF. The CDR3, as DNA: TGTGCCAGCAAGAAGACACAGTCGATATGGAACTACACCTTC.

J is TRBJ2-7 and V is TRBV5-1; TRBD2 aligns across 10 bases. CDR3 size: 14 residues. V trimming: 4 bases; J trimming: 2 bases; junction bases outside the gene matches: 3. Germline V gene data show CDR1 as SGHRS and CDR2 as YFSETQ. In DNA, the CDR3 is TGCGCCAGCAGCGAAGCGGGAGGGACCTACGAGCAGTACTTC. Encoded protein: CASSEAGGTYEQYF.

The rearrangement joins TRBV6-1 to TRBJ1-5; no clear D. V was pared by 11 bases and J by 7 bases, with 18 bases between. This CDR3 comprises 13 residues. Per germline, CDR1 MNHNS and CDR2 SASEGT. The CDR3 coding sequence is TGTGCCGCGGCAAGGGAGGAAAGACAGCCCCAGCATTTT. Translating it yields CAAAREERQPQHF.

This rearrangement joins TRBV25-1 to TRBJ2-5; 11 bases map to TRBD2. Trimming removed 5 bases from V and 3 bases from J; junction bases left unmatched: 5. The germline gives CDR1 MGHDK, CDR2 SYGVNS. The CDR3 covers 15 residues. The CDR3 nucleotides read TGTGCCAGCAGTCCTCAACTAGCGGGAGAAGAGACCCAGTACTTC. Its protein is CASSPQLAGEETQYF. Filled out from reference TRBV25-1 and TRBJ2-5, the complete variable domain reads EADIYQTPRYLVIGTGKKITLECSQTMGHDKMYWYQQDPGMELHLIHYSYGVNSTEKGDLSSESTVSRIRTEHFPLTLESARPSHTSQYLCASSPQLAGEETQYFGPGTRLLVL.

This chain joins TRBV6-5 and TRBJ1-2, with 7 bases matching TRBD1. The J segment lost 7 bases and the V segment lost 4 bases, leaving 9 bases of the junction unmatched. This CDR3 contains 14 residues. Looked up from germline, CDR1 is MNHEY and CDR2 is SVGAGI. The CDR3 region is CASSLGQAVVGYTF. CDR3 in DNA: TGTGCCAGCAGTTTAGGACAGGCGGTCGTTGGCTACACCTTC.

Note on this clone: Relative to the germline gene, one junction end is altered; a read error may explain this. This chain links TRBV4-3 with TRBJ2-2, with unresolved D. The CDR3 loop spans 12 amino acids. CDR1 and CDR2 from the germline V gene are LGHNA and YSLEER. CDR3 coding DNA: TGCGCCAGCAGCCAGTCAGACGGGCAGCTGTTTTTT. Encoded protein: CASSQSDGQLFF.

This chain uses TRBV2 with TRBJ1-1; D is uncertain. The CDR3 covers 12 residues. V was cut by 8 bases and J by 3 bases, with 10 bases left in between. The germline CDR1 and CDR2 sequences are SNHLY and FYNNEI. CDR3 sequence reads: CASCGTYTEAFF. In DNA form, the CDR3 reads TGTGCCAGCTGTGGCACCTACACTGAAGCTTTCTTT.

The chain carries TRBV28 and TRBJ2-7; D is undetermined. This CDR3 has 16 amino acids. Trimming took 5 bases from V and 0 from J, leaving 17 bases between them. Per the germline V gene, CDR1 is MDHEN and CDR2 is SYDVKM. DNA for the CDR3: TGTGCCAGCAGTCTCCCGTACCTAGTCGGCTCCTACGAGCAGTACTTC. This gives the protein CASSLPYLVGSYEQYF.

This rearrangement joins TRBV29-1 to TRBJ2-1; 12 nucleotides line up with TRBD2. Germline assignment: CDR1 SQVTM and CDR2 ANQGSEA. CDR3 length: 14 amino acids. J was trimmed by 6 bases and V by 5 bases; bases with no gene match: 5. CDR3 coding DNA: TGCAGCGTTTCTCTAGCGGGAGGGGGCAATGAGCAGTTCTTC. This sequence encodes CSVSLAGGGNEQFF.

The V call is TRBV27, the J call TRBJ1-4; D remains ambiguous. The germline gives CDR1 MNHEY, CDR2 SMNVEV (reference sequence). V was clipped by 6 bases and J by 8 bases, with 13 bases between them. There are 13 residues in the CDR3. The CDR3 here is CASSPALREKLFF. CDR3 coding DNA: TGTGCCAGCAGCCCCGCCTTGAGGGAAAAACTGTTTTTT.

This CDR3 is CASRGEGTGGTQTQYF. CDR3 DNA sequence: TGTGCCAGCAGGGGAGAGGGGACAGGGGGCACCCAGACCCAGTACTTC. The chain recombines TRBV2 with TRBJ2-5, with 12 bases lining up with TRBD1. The CDR3 is made up of 16 amino acids. J lost 6 bases, V lost 6 bases, and 11 bases had no gene match. CDR1 SNHLY and CDR2 FYNNEI come from the germline V gene.

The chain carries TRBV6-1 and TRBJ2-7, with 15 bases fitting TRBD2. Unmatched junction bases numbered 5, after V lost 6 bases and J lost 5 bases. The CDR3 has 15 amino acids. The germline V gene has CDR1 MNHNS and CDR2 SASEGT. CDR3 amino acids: CASRAGLAGGHEQYF. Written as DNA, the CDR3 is TGTGCCAGCAGAGCGGGACTAGCGGGAGGACACGAGCAGTACTTC.